These 2 T cell receptor beta chains were sequenced from one sample in a study of blood T cell repertoires in COVID-19. Sequencing was performed with immunoSEQ multiplex PCR; in TCRdb, only in-frame clones are kept and a portion is missing. The table lists some 240,000 clones, around 80% of them singletons. Sequencing used peripheral blood. The receptors shown here come from a man between 45 and 60 years old with active or convalescent COVID-19.

This chain connects TRBV2 to TRBJ2-2, with D maybe TRBD2 (5 bases). V lost 9 bases and J lost 9, with 17 bases in between. The CDR3 contains 13 residues. The germline V gene has CDR1 SNHLY and CDR2 FYNNEI. CDR3 sequence (DNA): TGTGCCAGAGCTAGCACGTCTACCAGGGAGCTGTTTTTT. Residues: CARASTSTRELFF.

The chain links TRBV7-2 to TRBJ1-5, with D possibly matching TRBD1 (6 bases). Trimming took 6 bases from V and 2 from J, leaving 14 bases between them. The CDR3 is 15 residues long. Looked up from germline, CDR1 is SGHTA and CDR2 is FQGNSA. CDR3 DNA sequence: TGTGCCAGCAGAGACCGAGGGGGAGGCAATCAGCCCCAGCATTTT. It specifies CASRDRGGGNQPQHF.